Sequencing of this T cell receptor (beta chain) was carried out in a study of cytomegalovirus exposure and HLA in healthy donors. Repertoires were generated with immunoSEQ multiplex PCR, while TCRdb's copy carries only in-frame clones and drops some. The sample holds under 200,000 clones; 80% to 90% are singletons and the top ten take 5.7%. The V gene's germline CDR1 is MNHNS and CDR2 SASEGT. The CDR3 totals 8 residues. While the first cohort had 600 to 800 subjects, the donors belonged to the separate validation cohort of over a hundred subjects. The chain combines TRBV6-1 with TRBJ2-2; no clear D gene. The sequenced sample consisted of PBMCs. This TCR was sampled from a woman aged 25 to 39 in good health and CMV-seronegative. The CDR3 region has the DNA TGTGCGGCCGGGGAGCTGTTTTTT. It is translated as CAAGELFF.